This T cell receptor beta chain was sequenced for a study of T cell repertoires in cytomegalovirus infection. MiXCR, applied by TCRdb to the reads, yields one record per CDR3 protein. The sample includes 680,000 or so distinct CDR3 sequences, roughly a third of them seen just once. With respect to this clonotype: Its antigen is unidentified.

The source material was cultured PBMCs, sampled from culture after CMV antigen stimulation. The TCR was taken from a human donor in good health (CMV status not recorded). Some clones in this sample may be carry-over from other donors' samples.

The CDR3 DNA reads as TGCAGTGCTAGAATCCCCGGGACACCGAACACTGAAGCTTTCTTT. This gives the protein CSARIPGTPNTEAFF. The chain carries TRBV20-1 and TRBJ1-1, with D possibly TRBD1 on 6 matching bases. The CDR3 has 15 amino acids. Germline CDR1 and CDR2: DFQATT and SNEGSKA (reference sequence). Trimming took 2 bases from V and 1 from J, leaving 14 bases between them.